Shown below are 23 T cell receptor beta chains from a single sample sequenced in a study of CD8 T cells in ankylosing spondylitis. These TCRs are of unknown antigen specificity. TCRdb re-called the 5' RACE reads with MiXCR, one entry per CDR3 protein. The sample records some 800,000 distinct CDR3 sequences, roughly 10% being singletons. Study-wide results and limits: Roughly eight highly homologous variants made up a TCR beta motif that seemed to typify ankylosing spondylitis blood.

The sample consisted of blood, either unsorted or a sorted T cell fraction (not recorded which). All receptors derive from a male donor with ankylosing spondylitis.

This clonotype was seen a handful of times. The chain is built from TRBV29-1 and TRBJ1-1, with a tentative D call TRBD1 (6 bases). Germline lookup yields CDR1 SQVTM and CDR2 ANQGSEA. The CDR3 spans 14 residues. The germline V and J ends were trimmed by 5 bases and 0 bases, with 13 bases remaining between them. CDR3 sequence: CSVPRQVMNTEAFF. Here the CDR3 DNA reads TGCAGCGTTCCACGACAGGTGATGAACACTGAAGCTTTCTTT.

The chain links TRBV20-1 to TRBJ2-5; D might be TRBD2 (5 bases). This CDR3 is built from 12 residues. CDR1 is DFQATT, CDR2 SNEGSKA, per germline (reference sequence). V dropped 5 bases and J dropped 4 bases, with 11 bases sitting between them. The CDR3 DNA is TGCAGTGCTGGCCCTGCGGGAGAGACCCAGTACTTC. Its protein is CSAGPAGETQYF.

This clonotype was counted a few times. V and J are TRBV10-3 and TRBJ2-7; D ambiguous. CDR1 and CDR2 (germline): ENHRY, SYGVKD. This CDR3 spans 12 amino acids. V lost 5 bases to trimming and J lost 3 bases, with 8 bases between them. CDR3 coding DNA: TGTGCCATCAGTTCCGGTTACTACGAGCAGTACTTC. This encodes CAISSGYYEQYF.

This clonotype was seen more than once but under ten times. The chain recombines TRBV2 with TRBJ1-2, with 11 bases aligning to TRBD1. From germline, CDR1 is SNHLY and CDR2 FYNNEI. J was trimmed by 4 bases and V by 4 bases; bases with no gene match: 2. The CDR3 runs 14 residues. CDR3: CASSGTGGPYGYTF. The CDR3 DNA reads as TGTGCCAGCAGTGGGACAGGGGGCCCCTATGGCTACACCTTC.

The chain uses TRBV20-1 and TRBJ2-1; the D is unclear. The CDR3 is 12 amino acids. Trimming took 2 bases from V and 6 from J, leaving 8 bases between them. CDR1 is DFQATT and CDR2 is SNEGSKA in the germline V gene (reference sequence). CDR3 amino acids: CSARRQINEQFF. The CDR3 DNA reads TGCAGTGCTAGACGGCAGATCAATGAGCAGTTCTTC.

The CDR3 loop is CASSYATDLPQHF. The CDR3 DNA follows: TGTGCCAGCAGTTACGCGACAGACCTTCCCCAGCATTTT. This chain connects TRBV6-5 to TRBJ1-5; possibly TRBD1 for D (5 bases). The germline gives CDR1 MNHEY, CDR2 SVGAGI. This CDR3 comprises 13 residues. V lost 2 bases and J lost 10, with 12 bases in between.

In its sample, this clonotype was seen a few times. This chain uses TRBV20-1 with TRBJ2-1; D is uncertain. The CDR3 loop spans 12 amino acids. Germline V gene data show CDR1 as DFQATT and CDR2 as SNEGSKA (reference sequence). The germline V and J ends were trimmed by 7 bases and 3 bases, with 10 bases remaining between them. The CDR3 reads CSVPSDYNEQFF. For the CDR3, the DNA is TGCAGTGTCCCCTCGGACTACAATGAGCAGTTCTTC.

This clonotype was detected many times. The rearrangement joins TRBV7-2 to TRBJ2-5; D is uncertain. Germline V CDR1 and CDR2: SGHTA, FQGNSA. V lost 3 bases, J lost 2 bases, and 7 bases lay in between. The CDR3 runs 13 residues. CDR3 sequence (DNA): TGTGCCAGCAGCTTGGTATCTCAAGAGACCCAGTACTTC. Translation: CASSLVSQETQYF.

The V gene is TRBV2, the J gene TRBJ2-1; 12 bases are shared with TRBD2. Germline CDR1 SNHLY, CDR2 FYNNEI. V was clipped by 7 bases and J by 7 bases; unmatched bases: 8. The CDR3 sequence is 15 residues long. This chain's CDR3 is CASKEWTSGNNEQFF. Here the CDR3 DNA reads TGTGCCAGCAAGGAATGGACTAGCGGGAATAATGAGCAGTTCTTC.

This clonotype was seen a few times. CDR3: CSARDGTGVDEQYF. CDR3 sequence (DNA): TGCAGTGCTAGAGATGGGACAGGGGTGGACGAGCAGTACTTC. The gene calls are TRBV20-1 and TRBJ2-7, with 10 bases aligning to TRBD1. Trimming cost V 0 bases and J 5 bases; bases outside gene matches: 4. The length of the CDR3 is 14 residues. Germline loops: CDR1 DFQATT, CDR2 SNEGSKA (reference sequence).

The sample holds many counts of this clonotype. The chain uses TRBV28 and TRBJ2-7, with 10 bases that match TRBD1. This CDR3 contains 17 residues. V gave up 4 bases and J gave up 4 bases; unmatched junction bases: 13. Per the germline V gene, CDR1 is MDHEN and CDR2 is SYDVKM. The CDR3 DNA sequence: TGTGCCAGCAGTTCAAGAGACCGGGACAGGGGTCAGTACGAGCAGTACTTC. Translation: CASSSRDRDRGQYEQYF.

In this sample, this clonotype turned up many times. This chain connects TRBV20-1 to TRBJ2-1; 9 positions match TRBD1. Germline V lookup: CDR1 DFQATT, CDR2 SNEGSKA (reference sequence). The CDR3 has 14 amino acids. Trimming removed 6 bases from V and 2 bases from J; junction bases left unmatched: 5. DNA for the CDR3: TGCAGTGCAATTGGACAGGGGACCTACAATGAGCAGTTCTTC. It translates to CSAIGQGTYNEQFF.

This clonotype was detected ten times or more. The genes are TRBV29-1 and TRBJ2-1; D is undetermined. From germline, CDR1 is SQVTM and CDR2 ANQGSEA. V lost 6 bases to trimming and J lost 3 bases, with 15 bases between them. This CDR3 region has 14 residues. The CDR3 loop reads CSVGIRRDYNEQFF. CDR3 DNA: TGCAGCGTGGGAATTAGAAGGGACTACAATGAGCAGTTCTTC.

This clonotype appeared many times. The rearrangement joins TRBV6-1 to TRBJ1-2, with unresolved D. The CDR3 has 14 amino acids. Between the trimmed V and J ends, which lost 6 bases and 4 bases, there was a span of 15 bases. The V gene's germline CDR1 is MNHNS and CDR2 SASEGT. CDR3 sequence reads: CASRPDGNLYGYTF. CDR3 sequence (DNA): TGTGCCAGCAGGCCGGATGGGAACCTCTATGGCTACACCTTC.

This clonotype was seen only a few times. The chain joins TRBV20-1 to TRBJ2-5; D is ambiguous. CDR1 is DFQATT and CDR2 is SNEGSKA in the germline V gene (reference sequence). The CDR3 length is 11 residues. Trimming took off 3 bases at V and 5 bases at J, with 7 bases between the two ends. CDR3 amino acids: CSARSYETQYF. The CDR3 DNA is TGCAGTGCTAGGAGCTATGAGACCCAGTACTTC.

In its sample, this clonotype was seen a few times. The CDR3 DNA follows: TGCAGCGTTTCCTCCGGGGGCTTCACCTACGAGCAGTACTTC. It codes for CSVSSGGFTYEQYF. The V call is TRBV29-1, the J call TRBJ2-7, with D perhaps assigned TRBD1 or TRBD2 (6 bases each). There are 14 residues in the CDR3. Germline lookup yields CDR1 SQVTM and CDR2 ANQGSEA. Trimming took 5 bases from V and 2 from J, leaving 16 bases between them.

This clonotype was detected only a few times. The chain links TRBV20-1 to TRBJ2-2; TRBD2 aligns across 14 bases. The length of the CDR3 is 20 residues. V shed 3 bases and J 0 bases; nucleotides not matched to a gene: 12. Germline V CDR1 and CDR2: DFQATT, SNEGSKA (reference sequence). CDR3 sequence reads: CSASRGLAGAGATNTGELFF. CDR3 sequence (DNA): TGCAGTGCTAGCCGGGGACTAGCGGGAGCAGGGGCGACGAACACCGGGGAGCTGTTTTTT.

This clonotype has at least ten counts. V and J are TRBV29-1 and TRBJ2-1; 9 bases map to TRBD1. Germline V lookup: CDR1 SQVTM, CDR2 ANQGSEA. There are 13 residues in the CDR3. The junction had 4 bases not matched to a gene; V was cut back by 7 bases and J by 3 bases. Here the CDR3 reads CSARQGVYNEQFF. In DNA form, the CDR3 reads TGCAGCGCAAGACAGGGGGTCTACAATGAGCAGTTCTTC.

The CDR3 sequence is CASSWETSLREQFF. The CDR3 nucleotides are TGCGCCAGCAGCTGGGAAACTAGCTTAAGGGAGCAGTTCTTC. The chain couples TRBV5-1 to TRBJ2-1; D may be TRBD2 (6 bases). Trimming pared 3 bases from V and 10 bases from J, leaving 17 bases between. In germline, CDR1 is SGHRS, CDR2 YFSETQ. There are 14 residues in the CDR3.

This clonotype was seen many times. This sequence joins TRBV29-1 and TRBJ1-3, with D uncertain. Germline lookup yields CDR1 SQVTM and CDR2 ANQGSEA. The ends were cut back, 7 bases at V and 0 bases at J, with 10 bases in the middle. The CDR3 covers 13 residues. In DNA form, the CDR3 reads TGCAGCGCAAGGACCTTCTCTGGAAACACCATATATTTT. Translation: CSARTFSGNTIYF. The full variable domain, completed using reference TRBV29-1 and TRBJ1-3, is SAVISQKPSRDICQRGTSLTIQCQVDSQVTMMFWYRQQPGQSLTLIATANQGSEATYESGFVIDKFPISRPNLTFSTLTVSNMSPEDSSIYLCSARTFSGNTIYFGEGSWLTVV.

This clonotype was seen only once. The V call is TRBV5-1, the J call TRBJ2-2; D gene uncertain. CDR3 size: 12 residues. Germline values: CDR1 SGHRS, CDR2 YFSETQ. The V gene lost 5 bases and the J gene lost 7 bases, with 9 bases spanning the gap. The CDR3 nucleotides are TGCGCCAGCAGAGCCGCGGTCGGGGAGCTGTTTTTT. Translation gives CASRAAVGELFF.

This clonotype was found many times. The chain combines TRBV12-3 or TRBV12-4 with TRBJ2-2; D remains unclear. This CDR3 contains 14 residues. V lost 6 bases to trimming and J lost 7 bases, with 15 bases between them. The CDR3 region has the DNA TGTGCCAGCAGCCCATCAGGCGTAGGCGGGGAGCTGTTTTTT. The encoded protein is CASSPSGVGGELFF.

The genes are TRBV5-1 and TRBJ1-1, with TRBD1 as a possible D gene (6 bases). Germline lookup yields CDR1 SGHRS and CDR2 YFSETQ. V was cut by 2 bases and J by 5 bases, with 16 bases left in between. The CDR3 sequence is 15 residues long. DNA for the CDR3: TGCGCCAGCAGCTTCGGGGGGCTTTTAGGGACTGAAGCTTTCTTT. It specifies CASSFGGLLGTEAFF.